The T cell receptor (beta chain) described here comes from a study of tumor-infiltrating lymphocytes in primary liver carcinoma. Unsorted whole blood yielded blood RNA, and germline DNA was extracted as well. Trimming removed 1 base at V and 1 base at J, with 7 bases between. The CDR3 consists of 14 residues. A constant-region primer served to make TCR beta cDNA from about 500 ng total RNA. Libraries of TCR beta came from three nested multiplex PCR rounds with slightly modified ARM-PCR. The two initial PCR rounds, about 9 cycles each, used TRBV1-TRBV30 forward and C-beta reverse primers. A single record per CDR3 protein comes from TCRdb applying MiXCR to the multiplex PCR reads. There are about 320,000 distinct CDR3 sequences in the sample; 50% to 70% occur only once, and roughly 8.9% lies in the top ten. The sample holds one count of this clonotype.

The clonotype comes from a man aged 40-55 years with primary liver carcinoma and hepatitis B virus infection. The sample comprised peripheral blood. V and J are TRBV12-3 or TRBV12-4 and TRBJ1-1; D is ambiguous. The CDR3 region is CASSLGVWNTEAFF. DNA of the CDR3: TGTGCCAGCAGTTTAGGAGTTTGGAACACTGAAGCTTTCTTT.